The sequence of this T cell receptor (beta chain) was determined in a study of OX40 agonist ivuxolimab in advanced cancers. Germline V CDR1 and CDR2: SGDLS, YYNGEE. The CDR3 spans 16 residues. Between the trimmed V and J ends, which lost 0 bases and 3 bases, there was a span of 15 bases. Using immunoSEQ multiplex PCR, the repertoire was profiled, and TCRdb retains in-frame clones only, with some absent. The sample contains approximately 63,000 clones, just over 85% of which appear only once. The sample consisted of CD4+ or CD8+ T cells sorted from blood, taken in a trial of the OX40 agonist ivuxolimab. The TCR was taken from an adult with an advanced solid tumor such as melanoma, head and neck, liver or kidney cancer. This chain links TRBV9 with TRBJ1-2; the D gene is possibly TRBD1 (5 bases). Here the CDR3 DNA reads TGTGCCAGCAGCGTAGGTGGAGGTACAGGCCACTATGGCTACACCTTC. Its protein is CASSVGGGTGHYGYTF. Looking up the rest from reference TRBV9 and TRBJ1-2 gives the full variable domain: DSGVTQTPKHLITATGQRVTLRCSPRSGDLSVYWYQQSLDQGLQFLIQYYNGEERAKGNILERFSAQQFPDLHSELNLSSLELGDSALYFCASSVGGGTGHYGYTFGSGTRLTVV.